This TCR beta chain stems from a study of blood T cell repertoires in COVID-19. Study context: PBMCs, B-cell-depleted T cells, or T cells provided the cDNA or gDNA that made up the material.

Measured with immunoSEQ multiplex PCR; TCRdb has only the in-frame clones, and not every one. The sample shows approximately 54,000 clones, less than 95% of them seen only once. This receptor was taken from a woman in her forties with active COVID-19. Sequencing was performed on peripheral blood.

CDR3 bases: TGTGCCAGCAGTTATGGGACAGGGAGGCTAGAGACCCAGTACTTC. Encoded protein: CASSYGTGRLETQYF. The V call is TRBV6-5, the J call TRBJ2-5; TRBD1 matches 9 bases. The germline V gene has CDR1 MNHEY and CDR2 SVGAGI. Losses at the gene ends were 3 bases for V and 4 bases for J; bases not matched to a gene: 6. There are 15 residues in the CDR3.